Sequencing of this T cell receptor (beta chain) was carried out in a study of CD8 T cells in Susac syndrome. Trimming shortened V by 3 bases and J by 1 base, and 10 bases separated the two germline ends. Germline V gene data show CDR1 as SGDLS and CDR2 as YYNGEE. CDR3 length: 15 amino acids. The T cells that were sequenced for TCR beta were CD8+ and CD4+ cells from blood. Reverse transcription of 0.5 to 1 ug RNA was performed with random hexamers. An immunoSEQ multiplex PCR amplified TCR beta CDR3 over 54 Vbeta and 13 Jbeta. TCRdb ran MiXCR on the immunoSEQ multiplex PCR reads and lists one entry per CDR3 protein. The table records hundreds of thousands of distinct CDR3 sequences, 75% to 90% of them present only once.

The source is a human donor with multiple sclerosis. The chain links TRBV9 to TRBJ2-2; D not resolved. What was sequenced was CD8+ T cells from PBMCs. CDR3 amino acids: CASSGLSRNTGELFF. CDR3 in DNA: TGTGCCAGCAGCGGGTTGAGCCGGAACACCGGGGAGCTGTTTTTT.